This is a list of T cell receptor beta chains from one sample in a study of post-analysis software for immune sequencing data. TCRdb ran MiXCR on the PCR reads and lists one entry per CDR3 protein. The sample has around 400,000 distinct CDR3 sequences; roughly 36% are singletons. Sequencing used blood. These receptors all come from a girl aged 5 to 17 with multiple sclerosis. Both conserved end residues are part of each CDR3. D genes are given only for firm matches. The size of a clone is reported for some rows only, either as once, few or many, or as a class for expanded clones.

V: TRBV6-6
size: -
J: TRBJ1-5
D: -
DNA: TGTGCCAGCAGTAAGGTCAGGGAGGATCAGCCCCAGCATTTT
CDR3: CASSKVREDQPQHF

V: TRBV20-1
size: few
J: TRBJ2-3
D: TRBD1
DNA: TGCAGTGTTCGGCGCAGGGGGCAATACGATACGCAGTATTTT
CDR3: CSVRRRGQYDTQYF

V: TRBV20-1
size: -
J: TRBJ2-1
D: TRBD1
DNA: TGCAGTGCGCCGGGACAGGGCTACAATGAGCAGTTCTTC
CDR3: CSAPGQGYNEQFF

V: TRBV7-6
size: -
J: TRBJ2-3
D: -
DNA: TGTGCCAGCAGCTCCCGTCCGGGGGCCGGCACAGATACGCAGTATTTT
CDR3: CASSSRPGAGTDTQYF

V: TRBV29-1
size: many
J: TRBJ2-7
D: -
DNA: TGCAGCGTTCTGACGGCGAGCTCCTACGAGCAGTACTTC
CDR3: CSVLTASSYEQYF

V: TRBV7-3
size: -
J: TRBJ2-3
D: TRBD2
DNA: TGTGCCAGCAGCGCGGGGGGGCCCACAGATACGCAGTATTTT
CDR3: CASSAGGPTDTQYF

V: TRBV5-6
size: -
J: TRBJ2-6
D: TRBD1
DNA: TGTGCCAGCAGCTCCTGGACAGGGGTTAACTCTGGGGCCAACGTCCTGACTTTC
CDR3: CASSSWTGVNSGANVLTF

V: TRBV4-2
size: few
J: TRBJ2-5
D: TRBD1
DNA: TGTGCCAGCAGGCTCGGACAGGGGTTGGAAGAGACCCAGTACTTC
CDR3: CASRLGQGLEETQYF

V: TRBV7-9
size: -
J: TRBJ1-2
D: -
DNA: TGTGCCAGCAGCTTGGCGCAGGGGACGTATGGCTACACCTTC
CDR3: CASSLAQGTYGYTF

V: TRBV7-3
size: few
J: TRBJ2-3
D: TRBD1
DNA: TGTGCCAGCAGCGGACAGGGGCTTGACACAGATACGCAGTATTTT
CDR3: CASSGQGLDTDTQYF

V: TRBV5-1
size: -
J: TRBJ2-7
D: -
DNA: TGCGCCAGCAGCTTGGGCCAGGGCCTATTTTACGAGCAGTACTTC
CDR3: CASSLGQGLFYEQYF

V: TRBV12-3/TRBV12-4
size: -
J: TRBJ2-5
D: TRBD2
DNA: TGTGCCAGCAGAAAACTAGCGGGGGGCGAAGAGACCCAGTACTTC
CDR3: CASRKLAGGEETQYF

V: TRBV5-1
size: few
J: TRBJ2-3
D: TRBD2
DNA: TGCGCCAGCAGCTTAGGAGGGCTTCTAGCGGGGGACGGGGAAGATACGCAGTATTTT
CDR3: CASSLGGLLAGDGEDTQYF

V: TRBV20-1
size: -
J: TRBJ2-1
D: -
DNA: TGCAGTGCTAGTGGGGGGCAGCGCTACAATGAGCAGTTCTTC
CDR3: CSASGGQRYNEQFF

V: TRBV10-3
size: -
J: TRBJ2-7
D: -
DNA: TGTGCCATCAGGTCCCCCCTCGGCCAGGGCTACGAGCAGTACTTC
CDR3: CAIRSPLGQGYEQYF

V: TRBV5-1
size: -
J: TRBJ2-1
D: TRBD1
DNA: TGCGCCAGCAGCTTGGGGGACAGGGGCGCGGGAAATGAGCAGTTCTTC
CDR3: CASSLGDRGAGNEQFF

V: TRBV12-3/TRBV12-4
size: -
J: TRBJ2-3
D: TRBD2
DNA: TGTGCCGGCAGTGGACTAGCTAGCACAGATGCGGAATATTTT
CDR3: CAGSGLASTDAEYF

V: TRBV9
size: -
J: TRBJ2-3
D: -
DNA: TGTGCCAGCAGCCTCGAGCGTTCTAGCACAGATACGCAGTATTTT
CDR3: CASSLERSSTDTQYF

V: TRBV7-9
size: -
J: TRBJ2-5
D: -
DNA: TGTGCCAGCAGCGGAATGGGGCTAGGTCGAGAGACCCAGTACTTC
CDR3: CASSGMGLGRETQYF

V: TRBV6-6
size: -
J: TRBJ1-2
D: -
DNA: TGTGCCAGCAGTTACAAAGGGCCTTATGGCTACACCTTC
CDR3: CASSYKGPYGYTF

V: TRBV29-1
size: few
J: TRBJ2-6
D: -
DNA: TGCACCTTCTCTGGGACCAACGTCCTGACTTTC
CDR3: CTFSGTNVLTF

V: TRBV7-9
size: -
J: TRBJ1-4
D: -
DNA: TGTGCCAGCAGCCCACCGATTGGGCGTGAAAAACTGTTTTTT
CDR3: CASSPPIGREKLFF

V: TRBV3-1
size: -
J: TRBJ1-1
D: -
DNA: TGTGCCAGCAGCCCCCGCAGGACCTTGCACGCTGAAGCTTTCTTT
CDR3: CASSPRRTLHAEAFF

V: TRBV7-9
size: -
J: TRBJ2-1
D: TRBD2
DNA: TGTACCAGCAGCTTAGATATCGCGGGGGGGCAGGATGAGCAGTTCTTC
CDR3: CTSSLDIAGGQDEQFF

V: TRBV5-1
size: -
J: TRBJ1-6
D: TRBD1
DNA: TGCGCCAGCAGACAGGGGGTTAATTCACCCCTCCACTTT
CDR3: CASRQGVNSPLHF

V: TRBV5-1
size: -
J: TRBJ2-1
D: -
DNA: TGCGCCAGCAGCCTGGAAGTGCGGGGCGACGATGAGCAGTTCTTC
CDR3: CASSLEVRGDDEQFF

V: TRBV12-3/TRBV12-4
size: -
J: TRBJ2-7
D: TRBD2
DNA: TGTGCCAGCAGTGGCCCGTGGGAGGGCGTCCACGAGCAGTACTTC
CDR3: CASSGPWEGVHEQYF

V: TRBV29-1
size: -
J: TRBJ2-1
D: -
DNA: TGCAGCGTTGAGAATACAGGGCCAGTTGACTACAATGAGCAGTTCTTC
CDR3: CSVENTGPVDYNEQFF

V: TRBV9
size: -
J: TRBJ1-5
D: -
DNA: TGTGCCAGCGGGGGGTTCAATCAGCCCCAGCATTTT
CDR3: CASGGFNQPQHF

V: TRBV15
size: -
J: TRBJ2-1
D: -
DNA: TGTGCCACCAGCAGAGATCATAGCGGTCCCTTTTCGGATGAGCAGTTCTTC
CDR3: CATSRDHSGPFSDEQFF

V: TRBV15
size: few
J: TRBJ2-7
D: -
DNA: TGTGCCACCAGCCCAAGGGGGGGAAGCTCCTACGAGCAGTACTTC
CDR3: CATSPRGGSSYEQYF

V: TRBV6-2/TRBV6-3
size: -
J: TRBJ2-5
D: -
DNA: TGTGCCAGCAGTCCAACTACCTCGGGGACTTTGTACTTC
CDR3: CASSPTTSGTLYF

V: TRBV27
size: -
J: TRBJ2-7
D: -
DNA: TGTGCCAGCAGTCCCCGGTGGGGTAAGTCCTACGAGCAGTACTTC
CDR3: CASSPRWGKSYEQYF

V: TRBV4-1
size: -
J: TRBJ2-2
D: -
DNA: TGCGCCAGCAGCCGGGGCAGGGGAGGGGGAGACACCGGGGAGCTGTTTTTT
CDR3: CASSRGRGGGDTGELFF

V: TRBV6-5
size: once
J: TRBJ1-1
D: -
DNA: TGTGCCAGCAGGCTTCTAGACAGTCCCAACACTGAAGCTTTCTTT
CDR3: CASRLLDSPNTEAFF

V: TRBV20-1
size: few
J: TRBJ2-4
D: -
DNA: TGCAGTGCTAGAGAGGGGACGGTTAAAAACATTCAGTACTTC
CDR3: CSAREGTVKNIQYF

V: TRBV6-5
size: -
J: TRBJ2-7
D: -
DNA: TGTGCCAGCAGTTGGGCCCAGGGTCACGAGCAGTACTTC
CDR3: CASSWAQGHEQYF

V: TRBV6-2/TRBV6-3
size: -
J: TRBJ2-5
D: TRBD2
DNA: TGTGCCAGCAGCGATGTAGCGGGGGGCCAAGAGACCCAGTACTTC
CDR3: CASSDVAGGQETQYF

V: TRBV5-1
size: -
J: TRBJ2-3
D: -
DNA: TGCGCCAGCAGCCTCCCAGGGTGGTCGCCAGATACGCAGTATTTT
CDR3: CASSLPGWSPDTQYF

V: TRBV7-9
size: few
J: TRBJ2-6
D: -
DNA: TGTGCCAGCAGCCCTACTGAGCACTCTGGGGCCAACGTCCTGACTTTC
CDR3: CASSPTEHSGANVLTF

V: TRBV6-5
size: -
J: TRBJ2-7
D: -
DNA: TGTGCCAGCAGTCCCCGAGTGGTCGGTGAAGTGTACTTC
CDR3: CASSPRVVGEVYF

V: TRBV12-3/TRBV12-4
size: -
J: TRBJ2-5
D: -
DNA: TGTGCCAGCAGTGCGGGACGGCAGGGAAAGACCCAGTACTTC
CDR3: CASSAGRQGKTQYF

V: TRBV12-3/TRBV12-4
size: -
J: TRBJ1-5
D: -
DNA: TGTGCCAGCAGTTTTGGGGGGATCAATCAGCCCCAGCATTTT
CDR3: CASSFGGINQPQHF

V: TRBV18
size: few
J: TRBJ2-7
D: TRBD1
DNA: TGTGCCAGCTCACCTCAGGGGGACACCTACGAGCAGTACTTC
CDR3: CASSPQGDTYEQYF

V: TRBV28
size: -
J: TRBJ2-7
D: -
DNA: TGTGCCAGCAGCCGGGCGGTAGGCGAGCAGTACTTC
CDR3: CASSRAVGEQYF

V: TRBV5-1
size: few
J: TRBJ2-1
D: -
DNA: TGCGCCAGCAGCTTGGACGGGGGGCGCTACAATGAGCAGTTCTTC
CDR3: CASSLDGGRYNEQFF

V: TRBV12-3/TRBV12-4
size: -
J: TRBJ1-4
D: -
DNA: TGTGCCAGCAGCCCTGGGGGGTCAACTAATGAAAAACTGTTTTTT
CDR3: CASSPGGSTNEKLFF

V: TRBV7-6
size: -
J: TRBJ2-3
D: TRBD2
DNA: TGTGCCAGCAGCCCTCTAGCGGGGGGGTTCACAGATACGCAGTATTTT
CDR3: CASSPLAGGFTDTQYF

V: TRBV5-1
size: -
J: TRBJ1-1
D: -
DNA: TGCGCCAGCAGCTTAGTCGAGGGGTCTGAAGCTTTCTTT
CDR3: CASSLVEGSEAFF

V: TRBV5-6
size: -
J: TRBJ1-5
D: TRBD1
DNA: TGTGCCAGCAGCTTGGCCAGTTCGCAGGGGGGTCAGCCCCAGCATTTT
CDR3: CASSLASSQGGQPQHF

V: TRBV12-3/TRBV12-4
size: -
J: TRBJ1-1
D: TRBD1
DNA: TGTGCCAGCAGTCTCGGGACAGGGGCCTCAAGGGCTTTCTTT
CDR3: CASSLGTGASRAFF

V: TRBV28
size: -
J: TRBJ2-7
D: TRBD2
DNA: TGTGCCAGCAGTTTACGGGGGGTACTCTCCTACGAGCACTACTTC
CDR3: CASSLRGVLSYEHYF

V: TRBV12-3/TRBV12-4
size: -
J: TRBJ2-7
D: TRBD1
DNA: TGTGCCAGCAGTTTAACCGGGACAGGGTTCGAGCAGTACTTC
CDR3: CASSLTGTGFEQYF